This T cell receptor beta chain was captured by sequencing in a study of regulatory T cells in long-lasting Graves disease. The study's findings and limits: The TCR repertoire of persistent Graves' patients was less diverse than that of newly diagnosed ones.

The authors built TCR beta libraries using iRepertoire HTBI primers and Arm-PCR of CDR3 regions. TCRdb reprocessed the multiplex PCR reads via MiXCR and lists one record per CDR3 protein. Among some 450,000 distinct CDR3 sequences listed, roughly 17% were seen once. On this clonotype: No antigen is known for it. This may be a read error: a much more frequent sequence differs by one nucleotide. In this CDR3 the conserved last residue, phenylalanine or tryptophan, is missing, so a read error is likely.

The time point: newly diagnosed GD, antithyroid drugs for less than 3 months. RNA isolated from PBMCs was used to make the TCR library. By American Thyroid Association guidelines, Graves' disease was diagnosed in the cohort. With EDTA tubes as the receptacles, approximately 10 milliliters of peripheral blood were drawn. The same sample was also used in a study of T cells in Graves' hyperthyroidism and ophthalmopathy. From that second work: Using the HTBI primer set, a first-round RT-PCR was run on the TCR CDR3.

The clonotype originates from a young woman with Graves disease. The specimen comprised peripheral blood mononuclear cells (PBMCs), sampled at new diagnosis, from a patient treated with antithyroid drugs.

CDR3 in DNA: TGTGCCAGCAGCCCAGGACAGGCAGATACGCAGTATCTT. Its translation is CASSPGQADTQYL. The chain couples TRBV7-8 to TRBJ2-3, with 7 positions matching TRBD1. Trimming cost V 5 bases and J 4 bases; bases outside gene matches: 3. The CDR3 is 13 amino acids. Germline values: CDR1 SGHVS, CDR2 FQNEAQ.